Described below is a single T cell receptor beta chain sequence and its context. Antigen specificity is unknown. It was focal radiation plus CTLA-4 blockade with ipilimumab that patients with chemo-refractory metastatic non-small-cell lung cancer received. The length of the CDR3 is 14 residues. The ends lost 3 bases at V and 3 bases at J; junction bases unmatched: 4. In germline, CDR1 is SEHNR, CDR2 FQNEAQ (reference sequence). The data are from a study of radiotherapy plus CTLA-4 blockade in lung cancer. At the level of the study: Of all patients, approximately 18% responded objectively and 31% showed disease control. Overall study findings and caveats: Early blood T cell clone changes and increased post-radiation serum interferon-beta were reportedly the strongest response predictors. Blood-borne expansion of tumor-derived TCR clones followed radiotherapy plus ipilimumab.

Assay: immunoSEQ multiplex PCR; the TCRdb copy retains only in-frame clones and omits some. The repertoire consists of 90,000 to 100,000 clones, with about 70% occurring once and the leading ten covering around 3%. The chain has TRBV7-9 and TRBJ2-7, with 8 bases that match TRBD1. The sequence was collected from a human donor with non-small cell lung cancer who had a partial response to radiotherapy plus ipilimumab. Some clones in this sample may be carry-over from other donors' samples. The sequencing used peripheral blood, collected from a patient treated with radiotherapy plus ipilimumab. This CDR3 is CASSLPGQVYEQYF. The CDR3 nucleotides are TGTGCCAGCAGCTTGCCGGGACAGGTCTACGAGCAGTACTTC.